This T cell receptor beta chain emerged from a study of radiotherapy plus CTLA-4 blockade in lung cancer. Study at large: Objective responses occurred in around 20% of patients; around 30% had disease control.

Concerning this clone itself: Antigen specificity is unknown.

Germline V gene sequence: CDR1 MNHEY, CDR2 SMNVEV (reference sequence). This CDR3 has 19 residues. The junction had 20 bases not matched to a gene; V was cut back by 5 bases and J by 7 bases. Ipilimumab-mediated CTLA-4 blockade plus focal radiation was given to patients having chemo-refractory metastatic non-small-cell lung cancer. The study's findings and limits: Radiotherapy plus ipilimumab was followed by expansion in blood of tumor-derived TCR clones. Reports identified early blood T cell clone dynamics, with interferon-beta, as the best response predictor.

Here immunoSEQ multiplex PCR was the method, and the copy in TCRdb shows in-frame clones only, minus some. The sample includes 60,000 to 85,000 clones, roughly 86% seen only once; the top ten take around 0.87%. The TCR was taken from a human donor with non-small cell lung cancer who had stable disease on radiotherapy plus ipilimumab. The chain recombines TRBV27 with TRBJ2-2; TRBD2 matches at 9 bases. Sequenced material: peripheral blood, taken from a patient treated with radiotherapy plus ipilimumab. CDR3 region: CASSHDQATREGRGGELFF. The CDR3 nucleotides read TGTGCCAGCAGTCACGACCAAGCAACGCGGGAGGGCCGGGGCGGGGAGCTGTTTTTT.